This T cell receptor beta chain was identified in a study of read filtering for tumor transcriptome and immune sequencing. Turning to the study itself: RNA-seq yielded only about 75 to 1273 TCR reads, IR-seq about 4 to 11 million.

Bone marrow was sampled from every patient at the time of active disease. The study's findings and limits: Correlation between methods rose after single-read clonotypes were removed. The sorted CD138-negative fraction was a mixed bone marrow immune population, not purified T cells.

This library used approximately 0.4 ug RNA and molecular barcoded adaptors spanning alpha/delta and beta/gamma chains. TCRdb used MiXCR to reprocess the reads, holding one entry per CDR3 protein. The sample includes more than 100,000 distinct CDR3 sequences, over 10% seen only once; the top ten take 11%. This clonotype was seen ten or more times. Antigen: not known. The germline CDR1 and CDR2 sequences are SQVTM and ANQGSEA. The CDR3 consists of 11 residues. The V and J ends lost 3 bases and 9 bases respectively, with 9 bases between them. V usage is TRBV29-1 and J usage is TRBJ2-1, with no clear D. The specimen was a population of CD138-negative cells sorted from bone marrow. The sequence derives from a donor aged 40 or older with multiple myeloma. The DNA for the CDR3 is TGCAGCGTTGATACGGGCGTTGAGCAGTTCTTC. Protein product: CSVDTGVEQFF.